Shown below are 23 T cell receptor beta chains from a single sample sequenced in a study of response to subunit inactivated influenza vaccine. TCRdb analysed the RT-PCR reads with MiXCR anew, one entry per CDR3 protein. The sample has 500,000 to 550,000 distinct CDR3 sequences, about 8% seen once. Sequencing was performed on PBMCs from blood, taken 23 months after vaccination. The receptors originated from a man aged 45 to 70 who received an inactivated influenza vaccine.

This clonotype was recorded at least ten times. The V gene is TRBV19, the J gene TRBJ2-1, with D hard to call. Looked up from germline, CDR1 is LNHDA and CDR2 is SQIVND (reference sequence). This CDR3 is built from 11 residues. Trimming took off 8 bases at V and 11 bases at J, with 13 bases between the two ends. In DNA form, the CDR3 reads TGTGCCAGTGGCTATCAGTCCCAGCAGTTCTTC. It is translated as CASGYQSQQFF.

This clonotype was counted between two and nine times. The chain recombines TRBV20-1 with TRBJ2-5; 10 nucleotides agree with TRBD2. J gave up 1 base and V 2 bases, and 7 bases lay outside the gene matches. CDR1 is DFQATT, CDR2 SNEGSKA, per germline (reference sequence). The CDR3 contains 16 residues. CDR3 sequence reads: CSARLAGARIQETQYF. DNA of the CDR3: TGCAGTGCTAGACTAGCGGGGGCCAGGATCCAAGAGACCCAGTACTTC.

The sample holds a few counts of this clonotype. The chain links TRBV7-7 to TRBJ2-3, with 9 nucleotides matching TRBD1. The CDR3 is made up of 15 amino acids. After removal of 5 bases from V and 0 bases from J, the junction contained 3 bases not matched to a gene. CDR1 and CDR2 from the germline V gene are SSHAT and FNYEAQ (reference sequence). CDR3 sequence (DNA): TGTGCCAGCAGCCCCGGGACAGGGAGCACAGATACGCAGTATTTT. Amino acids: CASSPGTGSTDTQYF.

The CDR3 sequence is CASSLGHADEQYF. CDR3 in DNA: TGTGCCAGCAGCTTAGGACATGCGGACGAGCAGTACTTC. The chain joins TRBV5-5 to TRBJ2-7, with D maybe TRBD1 (5 bases). Germline CDR1 reads SGHKS; CDR2 reads YYEKEE (reference sequence). The V and J ends lost 2 bases and 5 bases respectively, with 11 bases between them. CDR3 length: 13 residues.

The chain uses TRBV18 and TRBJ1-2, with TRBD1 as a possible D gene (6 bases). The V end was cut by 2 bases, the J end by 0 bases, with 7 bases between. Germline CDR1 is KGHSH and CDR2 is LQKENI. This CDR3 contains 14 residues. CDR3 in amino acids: CASSPNRANYGYTF. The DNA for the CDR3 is TGTGCCAGCTCACCAAACAGGGCTAACTATGGCTACACCTTC.

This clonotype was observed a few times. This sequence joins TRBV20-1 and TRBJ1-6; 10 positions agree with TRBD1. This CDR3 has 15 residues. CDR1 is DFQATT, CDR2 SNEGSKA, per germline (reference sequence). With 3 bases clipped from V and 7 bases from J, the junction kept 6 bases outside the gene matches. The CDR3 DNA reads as TGCAGTGCTAGCCTCGGACAGGGGGTAAATTCACCCCTCCACTTT. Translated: CSASLGQGVNSPLHF.

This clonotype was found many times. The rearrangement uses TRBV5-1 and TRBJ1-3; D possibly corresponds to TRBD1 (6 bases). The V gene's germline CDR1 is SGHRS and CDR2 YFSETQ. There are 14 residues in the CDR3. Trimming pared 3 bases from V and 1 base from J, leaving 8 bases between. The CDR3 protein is CASSSGQSGNTIYF. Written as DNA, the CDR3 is TGCGCCAGCAGCTCAGGACAGTCTGGAAACACCATATATTTT.

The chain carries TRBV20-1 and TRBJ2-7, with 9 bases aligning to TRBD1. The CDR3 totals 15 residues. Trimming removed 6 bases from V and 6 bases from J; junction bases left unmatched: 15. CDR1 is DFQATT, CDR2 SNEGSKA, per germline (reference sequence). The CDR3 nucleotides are TGCAGTGCCAACTACGCCGGGACAGGGTATCGCGAGCAGTACTTC. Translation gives CSANYAGTGYREQYF.

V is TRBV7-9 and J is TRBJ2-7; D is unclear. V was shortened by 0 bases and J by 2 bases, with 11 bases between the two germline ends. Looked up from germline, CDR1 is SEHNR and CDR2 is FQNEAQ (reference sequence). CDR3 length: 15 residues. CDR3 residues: CASSLARGSTYEQYF. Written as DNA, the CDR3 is TGTGCCAGCAGCTTAGCGCGAGGTAGTACCTACGAGCAGTACTTC.

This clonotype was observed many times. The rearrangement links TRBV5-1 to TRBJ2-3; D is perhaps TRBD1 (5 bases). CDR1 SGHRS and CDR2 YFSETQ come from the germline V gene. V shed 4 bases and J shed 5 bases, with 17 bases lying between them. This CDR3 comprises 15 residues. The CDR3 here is CASSAIGAGRDTQYF. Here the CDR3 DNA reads TGCGCCAGCAGCGCTATTGGGGCTGGTAGAGATACGCAGTATTTT.

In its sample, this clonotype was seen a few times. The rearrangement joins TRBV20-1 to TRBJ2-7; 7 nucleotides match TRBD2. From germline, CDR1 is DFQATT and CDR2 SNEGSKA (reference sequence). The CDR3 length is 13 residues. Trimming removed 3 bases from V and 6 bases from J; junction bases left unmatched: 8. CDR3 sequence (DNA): TGCAGTGCTAGCCGGACTAGGGTTGGCGAGCAGTACTTC. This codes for CSASRTRVGEQYF.

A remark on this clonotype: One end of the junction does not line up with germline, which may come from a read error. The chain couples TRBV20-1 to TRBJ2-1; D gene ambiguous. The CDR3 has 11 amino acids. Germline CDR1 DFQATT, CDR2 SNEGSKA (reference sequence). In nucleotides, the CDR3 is TGCAGTGATAGAGATCGGGCTACTGTCTCCTTC. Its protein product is CSDRDRATVSF.

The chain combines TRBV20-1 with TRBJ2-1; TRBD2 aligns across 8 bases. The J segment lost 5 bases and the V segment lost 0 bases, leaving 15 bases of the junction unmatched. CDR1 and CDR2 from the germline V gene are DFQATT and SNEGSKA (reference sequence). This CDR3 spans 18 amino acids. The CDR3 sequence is CSARDLFGTSPNHNEQFF. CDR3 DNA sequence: TGCAGTGCTAGAGATCTTTTTGGGACTAGTCCGAACCACAATGAGCAGTTCTTC.

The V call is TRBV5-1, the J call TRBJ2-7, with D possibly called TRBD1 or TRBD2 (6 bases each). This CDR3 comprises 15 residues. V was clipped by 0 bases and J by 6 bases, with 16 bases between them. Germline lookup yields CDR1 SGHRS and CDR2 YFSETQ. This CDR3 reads CASSLGGALSREQYF. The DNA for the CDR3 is TGCGCCAGCAGCTTGGGGGGGGCCCTCTCCCGCGAGCAGTACTTC.

The CDR3 reads CASSLGGQRSQAFF. The DNA for the CDR3 is TGTGCCAGCAGTTTAGGGGGACAGCGGTCTCAAGCTTTCTTT. The chain couples TRBV28 to TRBJ1-1; TRBD1 aligns across 7 bases. The CDR3 covers 14 residues. CDR1 and CDR2 from the germline V gene are MDHEN and SYDVKM. V lost 2 bases, J lost 9 bases, and 9 bases stayed unmatched.

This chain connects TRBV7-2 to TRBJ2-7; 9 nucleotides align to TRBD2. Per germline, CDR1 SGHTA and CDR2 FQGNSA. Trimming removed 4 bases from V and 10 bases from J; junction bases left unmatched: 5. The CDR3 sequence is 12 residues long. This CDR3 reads CASSSVAGDQYF. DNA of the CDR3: TGTGCCAGCAGCTCTGTAGCGGGAGATCAGTACTTC.

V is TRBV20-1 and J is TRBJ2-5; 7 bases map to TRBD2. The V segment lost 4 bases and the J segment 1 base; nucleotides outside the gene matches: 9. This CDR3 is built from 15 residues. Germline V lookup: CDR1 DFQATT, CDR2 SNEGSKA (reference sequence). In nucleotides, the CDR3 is TGCAGTGCTATAGGTCTAGCGGTTCGCCAAGAGACCCAGTACTTC. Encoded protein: CSAIGLAVRQETQYF.

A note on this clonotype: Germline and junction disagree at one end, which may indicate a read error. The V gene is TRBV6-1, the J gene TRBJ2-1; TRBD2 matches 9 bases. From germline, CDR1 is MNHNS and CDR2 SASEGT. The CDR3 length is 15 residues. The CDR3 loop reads CTSRSISGSTYEQFF. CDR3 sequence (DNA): TGTACCAGCAGATCCATTAGCGGGAGTACCTATGAGCAGTTCTTC.

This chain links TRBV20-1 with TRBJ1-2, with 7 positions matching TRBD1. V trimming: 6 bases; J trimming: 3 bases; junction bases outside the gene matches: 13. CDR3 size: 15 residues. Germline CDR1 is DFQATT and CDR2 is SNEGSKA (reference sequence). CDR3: CSAQRLLDRDYGYTF. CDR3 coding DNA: TGCAGTGCCCAGAGACTCCTCGACAGGGACTATGGCTACACCTTC.

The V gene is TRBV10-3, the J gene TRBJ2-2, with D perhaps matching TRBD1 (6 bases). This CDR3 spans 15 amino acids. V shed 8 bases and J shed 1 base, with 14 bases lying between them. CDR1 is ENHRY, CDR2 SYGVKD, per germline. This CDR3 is CAIRDIIRNTGELFF. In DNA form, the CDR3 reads TGTGCCATCCGGGACATCATCAGGAACACCGGGGAGCTGTTTTTT.

This chain's CDR3 is CATSDQTGRNTGELFF. The DNA for the CDR3 is TGTGCCACCAGTGATCAGACAGGGAGGAACACCGGGGAGCTGTTTTTT. The chain is built from TRBV24-1 and TRBJ2-2, with 7 bases lining up with TRBD1. The CDR3 has 16 amino acids. With V trimmed by 3 bases and J by 1 base, 4 bases remained unmatched. Germline loops: CDR1 KGHDR, CDR2 SFDVKD.

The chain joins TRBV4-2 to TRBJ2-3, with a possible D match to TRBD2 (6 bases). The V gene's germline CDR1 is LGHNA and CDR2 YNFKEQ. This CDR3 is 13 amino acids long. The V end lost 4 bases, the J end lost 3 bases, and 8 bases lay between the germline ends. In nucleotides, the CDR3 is TGTGCCAGCAGCCGGGGACTGACAGATACGCAGTATTTT. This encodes CASSRGLTDTQYF.

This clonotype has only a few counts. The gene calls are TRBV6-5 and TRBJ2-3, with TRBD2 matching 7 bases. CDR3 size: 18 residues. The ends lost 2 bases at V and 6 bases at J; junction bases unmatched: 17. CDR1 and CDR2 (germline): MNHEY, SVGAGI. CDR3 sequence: CASSYGLLRTGGLDTQYF. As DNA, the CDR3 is TGTGCCAGCAGTTACGGGCTCTTGAGAACGGGAGGTCTGGATACGCAGTATTTT.